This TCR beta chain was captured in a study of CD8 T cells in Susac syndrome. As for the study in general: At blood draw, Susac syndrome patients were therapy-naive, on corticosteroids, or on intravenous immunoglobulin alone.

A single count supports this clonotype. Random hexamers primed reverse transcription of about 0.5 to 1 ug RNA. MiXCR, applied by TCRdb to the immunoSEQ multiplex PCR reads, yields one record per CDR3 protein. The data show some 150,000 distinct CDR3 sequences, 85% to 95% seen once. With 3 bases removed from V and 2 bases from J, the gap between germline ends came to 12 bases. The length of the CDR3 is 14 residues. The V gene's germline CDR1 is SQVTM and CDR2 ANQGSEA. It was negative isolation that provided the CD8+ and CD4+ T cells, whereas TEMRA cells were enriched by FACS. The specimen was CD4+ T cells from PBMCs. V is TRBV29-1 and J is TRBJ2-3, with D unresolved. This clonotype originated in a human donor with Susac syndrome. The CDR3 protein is CSVDGQLSTDTQYF. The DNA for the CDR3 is TGCAGCGTTGATGGCCAGTTATCCACAGATACGCAGTATTTT.